The sequence of this T cell receptor (beta chain) was determined in a study of T-cell reconstitution after alpha-beta-depleted transplantation in children. The study, taken as a whole, reports: Several hundred expanded graft clones reportedly were the source of alpha-beta T cells about two months after transplant. Surviving recipient T cells and intrathymic progenitors accounted for some patients' high TCRbeta diversity at day 60. Among T cells one year after transplant, newly produced cells accounted for most counts and diversity.

Unique molecular identifiers were used to barcode this TCRbeta library. MiXCR, run by TCRdb on the PCR reads, gives a single entry per CDR3 protein. The table lists about 980,000 distinct CDR3 sequences, about 29% of them singletons. Notes on this clonotype: What it recognizes is unknown.

Material: PBMCs, mostly from graft donor cells, obtained 360 days after TCRalphabeta/CD19-depleted stem cell transplant. The TCR comes from a boy less than two years old who had a stem cell transplant for SCID, so the T cells may come from the graft donor.

CDR3 coding DNA: TGCAGTGCTCTTGCCGCCTGGGAAGAAAAACTGTTTTTT. It codes for CSALAAWEEKLFF. V gene TRBV20-1 combines with J gene TRBJ1-4; D ambiguous. Germline CDR1 is DFQATT and CDR2 is SNEGSKA (reference sequence). Trimming took off 5 bases at V and 8 bases at J, with 15 bases between the two ends. This CDR3 region has 13 residues.